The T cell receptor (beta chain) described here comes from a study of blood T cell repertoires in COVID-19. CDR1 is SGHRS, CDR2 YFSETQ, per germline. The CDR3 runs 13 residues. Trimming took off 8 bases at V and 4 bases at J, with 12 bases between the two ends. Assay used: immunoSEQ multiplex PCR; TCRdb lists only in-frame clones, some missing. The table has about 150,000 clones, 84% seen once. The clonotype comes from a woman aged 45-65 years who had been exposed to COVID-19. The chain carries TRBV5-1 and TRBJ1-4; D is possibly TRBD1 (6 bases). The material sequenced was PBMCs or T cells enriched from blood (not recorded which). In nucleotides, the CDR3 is TGCGCCAGTACGGACAGCCTTAATGAAAAACTGTTTTTT. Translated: CASTDSLNEKLFF.